A selection of T cell receptor beta chains follows, all from one sample in a study of OX40 agonist ivuxolimab in advanced cancers. Sequenced by immunoSEQ multiplex PCR; TCRdb stores in-frame clones only, minus some. The repertoire holds tens of thousands of clones, with more than 70% as singletons. The sample here was CD4+ or CD8+ T cells sorted from blood, taken in a trial of the OX40 agonist ivuxolimab. The origin of the receptors is an adult with an advanced solid tumor such as melanoma, head and neck, liver or kidney cancer. Both conserved end residues are part of each CDR3. A D gene is named only where the DNA matches it firmly. For some rows the clone size is stated as once, few or many, or as a class when expanded; others skip it.

v_gene,j_gene,d_gene,abundance,CDR3nt,CDR3aa
TRBV20-1,TRBJ2-1,-,-,TGCAGTGCTGCCAATTTGAATGAGCAGTTCTTC,CSAANLNEQFF
TRBV2,TRBJ2-3,-,few,TGTGCCAGCAGCCTCCGGGGCCCTAGCACAGATACGCAGTATTTT,CASSLRGPSTDTQYF
TRBV18,TRBJ1-1,-,-,TGTGCCAGCTCACCTATGACAGCTAGCAGCACTGAAGCTTTCTTT,CASSPMTASSTEAFF
TRBV6-1,TRBJ1-5,-,-,TGTGCCAGCAATGTAGGCGGGGATCAGCCCCAGCATTTT,CASNVGGDQPQHF
TRBV19,TRBJ2-1,TRBD2,-,TGTGCCAGTACCCAAACTAGCGGGGGGAAGAATGAGCAGTTCTTC,CASTQTSGGKNEQFF
TRBV27,TRBJ2-3,-,once,TGTGCCAGCACCCTCTGGGGGACCGATACGCAGTATTTT,CASTLWGTDTQYF
TRBV6-1,TRBJ1-1,-,-,TGTGCCAGCAGCGTTGGGAACATGAACACTGAAGCTTTCTTT,CASSVGNMNTEAFF
TRBV18,TRBJ1-1,-,-,TGTGCCAGCTCCCCAACCGGGATCCAAAAGGAGGTGGCTTTCTTT,CASSPTGIQKEVAFF
TRBV5-1,TRBJ2-7,TRBD2,once,TGCGCCAGCAGCTCCGGGGGGATGCCCTACGAGCAGTACTTC,CASSSGGMPYEQYF
TRBV27,TRBJ2-2,-,few,TGTGCCAGCAGTTTATCGTGGGATAGGTCCGGGGAGCTGTTTTTT,CASSLSWDRSGELFF
TRBV19,TRBJ2-4,-,-,TGTGCCAGTAGTATACCAGGTGAAGCTCAGTACTTC,CASSIPGEAQYF
TRBV5-6,TRBJ2-2,-,-,TGTGCCAGCAGCTTGACGACCGGGGAGCTGTTTTTT,CASSLTTGELFF
TRBV11-2,TRBJ2-7,-,-,TGTGCCAGCAGCTTAGTGGCAGGTCCTAACGAGCAGTACTTC,CASSLVAGPNEQYF
TRBV2,TRBJ2-7,-,-,TGTGCCAGCCACCAGCCGACAGGTCCCTCCTACGAGCAGTACTTC,CASHQPTGPSYEQYF
TRBV28,TRBJ2-5,TRBD2,-,TGTGCCAGCAGTGGGCCGGGACTAAGCCCGGAGACCCAGTACTTC,CASSGPGLSPETQYF
TRBV5-8,TRBJ1-1,TRBD1,few,TGTGCCAGCAGCTTGCGCGGACAGGGGTCTCGAGCTTTCTTT,CASSLRGQGSRAFF
TRBV6-1,TRBJ2-1,-,-,TGTGCCATTGGGTCCGGGGTCTCCTACAATGAGCAGTTCTTC,CAIGSGVSYNEQFF
TRBV6-1,TRBJ2-7,-,-,TGTGCCAGCAGTGAAAGGGGTATCGGGCAGTCCGGGAAAACCTACGAGCAGTACTTC,CASSERGIGQSGKTYEQYF
TRBV29-1,TRBJ2-5,-,-,TGCAGCGTTGAAGTGAGGCGGGCCGGGGAGACCCAGTACTTC,CSVEVRRAGETQYF
TRBV6-6,TRBJ2-1,TRBD2,-,TGTGCCAGCAGAACGAGCGGGGGGGTCGACAATGAGCAGTTCTTC,CASRTSGGVDNEQFF
TRBV28,TRBJ2-1,TRBD2,-,TGTGCCAGCAGAGAACCGGGACTAGCGGGAGGGAATGAGCAGTTCTTC,CASREPGLAGGNEQFF
TRBV4-1,TRBJ1-3,-,few,TGCGCCAGCAGCCAGCAGAACTCTGGAAACACCATATATTTT,CASSQQNSGNTIYF
TRBV19,TRBJ2-5,TRBD1,-,TGTGCCAGTAGTAACAGGGGGCCCCAAGAGACCCAGTACTTC,CASSNRGPQETQYF
TRBV9,TRBJ1-4,-,-,TGTGCCAGCAGCGTAGATATCGGGAATGAAAAACTGTTTTTT,CASSVDIGNEKLFF
TRBV7-9,TRBJ2-1,-,once,TGTGCCAGCAGCGTACCTCAGGGAGGCAATGAGCAGTTCTTC,CASSVPQGGNEQFF
TRBV6-1,TRBJ1-1,TRBD1,-,TGTGCCAGCAGTGCCCTGGGACAGGGGAACACTGAAGCTTTCTTT,CASSALGQGNTEAFF
TRBV6-1,TRBJ1-1,-,-,TGTGCCACCTCACAGAACCTGAACACTGAAGCTTTCTTT,CATSQNLNTEAFF
TRBV20-1,TRBJ1-3,-,-,TGCAGTGCTAGACAGGGAAACACCATATATTTT,CSARQGNTIYF
TRBV2,TRBJ1-2,TRBD1,-,TGTGCCAGCAGTCGGGACAGAACCTTCGATGGCTACACCTTC,CASSRDRTFDGYTF